The 5 T cell receptor beta chains reported below all come from one sample, sequenced in a study of control samples from healthy donors and cancer patients. Sequencing used immunoSEQ multiplex PCR; TCRdb keeps in-frame clones, though not all of them. The data show about 180,000 clones, around nine tenths seen once. Specimen: blood. Every receptor here comes from a man younger than 40 in good health.

The chain carries TRBV24-1 and TRBJ2-1; D is perhaps TRBD1 (6 bases). The CDR3 extends over 19 amino acids. Trimming cost V 5 bases and J 5 bases, with 27 bases left between them. Looked up from germline, CDR1 is KGHDR and CDR2 is SFDVKD. CDR3 nucleotide sequence: TGTGCCACCAGTGCAGGGGTCAGGAGAAACGGGGAATACGACAATGAGCAGTTCTTC. Amino acids: CATSAGVRRNGEYDNEQFF.

The CDR3 loop is CASSPGTGLLPSNSPLHF. In DNA, the CDR3 is TGTGCCAGCAGTCCAGGGACGGGCTTGCTCCCGTCTAATTCACCCCTCCACTTT. The chain recombines TRBV27 with TRBJ1-6, with a weak D call TRBD1 (5 bases). This CDR3 has 18 residues. V was cut by 5 bases and J by 6 bases, with 23 bases left in between. The germline gives CDR1 MNHEY, CDR2 SMNVEV (reference sequence).

DNA for the CDR3: TGTGCCAGCACAGCACAGGGGCGGCAGACCCAGTACTTC. Its translation: CASTAQGRQTQYF. This sequence joins TRBV2 and TRBJ2-5; TRBD1 aligns across 7 bases. The CDR3 loop spans 13 amino acids. Trimming at V came to 7 bases and at J to 6 bases, leaving 8 bases not matched to a gene. Germline V gene data show CDR1 as SNHLY and CDR2 as FYNNEI.

The chain uses TRBV4-3 and TRBJ1-4; no clear D gene. Germline loops: CDR1 LGHNA, CDR2 YSLEER. The V end was cut by 0 bases, the J end by 6 bases, with 14 bases between. The CDR3 has 16 residues. CDR3 in amino acids: CASSQDIGRGDEKLFF. The CDR3, as DNA: TGCGCCAGCAGCCAAGATATCGGCCGTGGGGATGAAAAACTGTTTTTT.

The V gene is TRBV7-9, the J gene TRBJ2-1; D gene uncertain. Per the germline V gene, CDR1 is SEHNR and CDR2 is FQNEAQ (reference sequence). CDR3 size: 14 residues. Between the trimmed V and J ends, which lost 0 bases and 5 bases, there was a span of 8 bases. In DNA form, the CDR3 reads TGTGCCAGCAGCTTAGCGAGGACCCACAATGAGCAGTTCTTC. Its protein product is CASSLARTHNEQFF.